The rows below give T cell receptor beta chains drawn from one sample of a study of control samples from healthy donors and cancer patients. TCRdb's table, derived via immunoSEQ multiplex PCR, lists solely in-frame clones and lacks some. Here the sample spans about 410,000 clones, more than 80% being singletons. Sequencing was carried out using PBMCs. These receptors all stem from a middle-aged man with head and neck cancer. The CDR3 runs from the conserved cysteine through the conserved F or W. The order of the fields is V gene, J gene, clone size, D gene, CDR3 protein, CDR3 DNA. A D gene is named only where the DNA matches it firmly. The listing skips clone size in some rows; elsewhere it reads once, few, many or a size class.

V: TRBV5-1; J: TRBJ1-2; size: few; D: TRBD1; CDR3: CASSPPGQTLSGGGYTF; DNA: TGCGCCAGCAGCCCACCGGGACAGACTCTGTCTGGGGGGGGCTACACCTTC
V: TRBV9; J: TRBJ2-7; size: NA; D: TRBD2; CDR3: CASSAGTSGSYEQYF; DNA: TGTGCCAGCAGCGCCGGGACTAGCGGGTCCTACGAGCAGTACTTC
V: TRBV30; J: TRBJ1-4; size: NA; D: NA; CDR3: CAWSVERTNEKLFF; DNA: TGTGCCTGGAGTGTAGAGCGGACTAATGAAAAACTGTTTTTT
V: TRBV18; J: TRBJ1-1; size: NA; D: NA; CDR3: CASSPNTQNTEAFF; DNA: TGTGCCAGCTCACCGAACACACAGAACACTGAAGCTTTCTTT
V: TRBV28; J: TRBJ1-2; size: NA; D: TRBD1; CDR3: CASSLGDRDYGYTF; DNA: TGTGCCAGCAGTTTAGGGGACAGGGACTATGGCTACACCTTC
V: TRBV28; J: TRBJ1-2; size: NA; D: TRBD1; CDR3: CASSIRQGFYGYTF; DNA: TGTGCCAGCAGTATAAGACAGGGTTTTTATGGCTACACCTTC
V: TRBV30; J: TRBJ2-1; size: NA; D: NA; CDR3: CAWSAPWGEQFF; DNA: TGTGCCTGGAGTGCACCTTGGGGTGAGCAGTTCTTC
V: TRBV2; J: TRBJ2-2; size: NA; D: NA; CDR3: CASRVRGGNTGELFF; DNA: TGTGCCAGCCGAGTCAGAGGGGGGAACACCGGGGAGCTGTTTTTT
V: TRBV9; J: TRBJ1-1; size: NA; D: NA; CDR3: CALSVGGPNTEAFF; DNA: TGTGCCCTTTCCGTGGGGGGCCCGAACACTGAAGCTTTCTTT
V: TRBV29-1; J: TRBJ1-1; size: NA; D: TRBD1; CDR3: CSVQTGMAEAFF; DNA: TGCAGCGTTCAGACAGGGATGGCTGAAGCTTTCTTT
V: TRBV28; J: TRBJ1-5; size: NA; D: NA; CDR3: CASTPLLNQPQHF; DNA: TGTGCCAGCACCCCCTTACTCAATCAGCCCCAGCATTTT
V: TRBV9; J: TRBJ1-3; size: NA; D: NA; CDR3: CASSVNSQNTIYF; DNA: TGTGCCAGCAGCGTAAACAGCCAAAACACCATATATTTT
V: TRBV7-8; J: TRBJ2-7; size: NA; D: TRBD2; CDR3: CASLGLGVGEQYF; DNA: TGTGCCAGCCTCGGACTAGGGGTCGGGGAGCAGTACTTC
V: TRBV24-1; J: TRBJ2-1; size: NA; D: TRBD2; CDR3: CAIETSGVSYNEQFF; DNA: TGTGCCATAGAGACTAGCGGGGTCTCCTACAATGAGCAGTTCTTC
V: TRBV4-2; J: TRBJ1-2; size: NA; D: NA; CDR3: CASSQDRSINYGYTF; DNA: TGTGCCAGCAGCCAAGACCGCAGCATAAACTATGGCTACACCTTC
V: TRBV12-3/TRBV12-4; J: TRBJ2-2; size: NA; D: TRBD1; CDR3: CAGDRADTGELFF; DNA: TGTGCCGGGGACAGGGCAGACACCGGGGAGCTGTTTTTT
V: TRBV23-1; J: TRBJ2-7; size: NA; D: TRBD2; CDR3: CTPGLGYEQYF; DNA: TGCACACCGGGACTAGGGTACGAGCAGTACTTC
V: TRBV5-5; J: TRBJ1-2; size: NA; D: TRBD1; CDR3: CASSLETRDRSSPTF; DNA: TGTGCCAGCAGCTTGGAGACCCGGGACAGGTCTAGTCCCACCTTC
V: TRBV28; J: TRBJ1-2; size: NA; D: NA; CDR3: CASSPTGGVYGYTF; DNA: TGTGCCAGCAGTCCCACCGGGGGGGTCTATGGCTACACCTTC
V: TRBV3-1/TRBV3-2; J: TRBJ2-7; size: NA; D: TRBD2; CDR3: CASSQGAGAAYEQYF; DNA: TGTGCCAGCAGCCAAGGAGCGGGGGCCGCCTACGAGCAGTACTTC
V: TRBV11-3; J: TRBJ2-1; size: NA; D: NA; CDR3: CASSSTRGNEQFF; DNA: TGTGCCAGCAGCTCCACCCGGGGCAATGAGCAGTTCTTC
V: TRBV7-8; J: TRBJ1-1; size: NA; D: NA; CDR3: CASSLAVRVTEAFF; DNA: TGTGCCAGCAGCTTAGCAGTCCGGGTCACTGAAGCTTTCTTT
V: TRBV7-2; J: TRBJ2-2; size: NA; D: NA; CDR3: CASSSRAGADTGELFF; DNA: TGTGCCAGCAGCTCCAGGGCAGGGGCGGACACCGGGGAGCTGTTTTTT
V: TRBV19; J: TRBJ1-1; size: NA; D: TRBD1; CDR3: CASTTGAMNTEAFF; DNA: TGTGCCAGTACCACAGGGGCCATGAACACTGAAGCTTTCTTT
V: TRBV18; J: TRBJ1-3; size: NA; D: NA; CDR3: CASSQGSSGNTIYF; DNA: TGTGCCAGCTCACAGGGTTCCTCTGGAAACACCATATATTTT
V: TRBV5-4; J: TRBJ1-4; size: once; D: NA; CDR3: CASSSDGGDEKLFF; DNA: TGTGCCAGCAGCTCCGATGGGGGCGATGAAAAACTGTTTTTT
V: TRBV7-2; J: TRBJ1-3; size: few; D: NA; CDR3: CASSSQGSSGNTIYF; DNA: TGTGCCAGCAGCTCCCAGGGTTCCTCTGGAAACACCATATATTTT
V: TRBV6-5; J: TRBJ1-4; size: NA; D: TRBD1; CDR3: CASRPDRGANEKLFF; DNA: TGTGCCAGCAGGCCTGACAGGGGGGCTAATGAAAAACTGTTTTTT
V: TRBV28; J: TRBJ1-1; size: NA; D: NA; CDR3: CASSLRTTEAFF; DNA: TGTGCCAGCAGTTTAAGGACAACTGAAGCTTTCTTT
V: TRBV3-1/TRBV3-2; J: TRBJ2-7; size: NA; D: TRBD1; CDR3: CASSYDRGTSEQYF; DNA: TGTGCCAGCAGCTACGACAGGGGGACCAGCGAGCAGTACTTC
V: TRBV19; J: TRBJ2-7; size: NA; D: TRBD1; CDR3: CASSMVRQGSYEQYF; DNA: TGTGCCAGTAGTATGGTCCGACAGGGGTCCTACGAGCAGTACTTC
V: TRBV10-1; J: TRBJ1-1; size: NA; D: NA; CDR3: CASSERQGTEAFF; DNA: TGCGCCAGCAGTGAGCGGCAGGGCACTGAAGCTTTCTTT
V: TRBV5-1; J: TRBJ2-1; size: once; D: NA; CDR3: CASSLEPRRLNEQFF; DNA: TGCGCCAGCAGCTTGGAACCGAGGCGGCTCAATGAGCAGTTCTTC
V: TRBV7-2; J: TRBJ1-5; size: few; D: NA; CDR3: CASSLLKGQPQHF; DNA: TGTGCCAGCAGCTTACTAAAGGGTCAGCCCCAGCATTTT
V: TRBV18; J: TRBJ1-1; size: NA; D: NA; CDR3: CASSVGGVNTEAFF; DNA: TGTGCCAGCTCAGTGGGGGGCGTGAACACTGAAGCTTTCTTT
V: TRBV28; J: TRBJ1-3; size: NA; D: NA; CDR3: CASLGTGNTIYF; DNA: TGTGCCAGTCTGGGGACTGGAAACACCATATATTTT
V: TRBV7-2; J: TRBJ2-7; size: once; D: TRBD1; CDR3: CASSLRTGPEYEQYF; DNA: TGTGCCAGCAGCCTTAGGACAGGTCCTGAGTACGAGCAGTACTTC
V: TRBV11-2; J: TRBJ2-7; size: once; D: NA; CDR3: CASSYGLGTYEQYF; DNA: TGTGCCAGCAGCTATGGACTCGGCACCTACGAGCAGTACTTC
V: TRBV23-1; J: TRBJ1-6; size: NA; D: TRBD1; CDR3: CASSQPGQGKYEKSSPLHF; DNA: TGCGCCAGCAGTCAACCCGGACAGGGAAAATACGAGAAATCTTCACCCCTCCACTTT
V: TRBV2; J: TRBJ2-1; size: NA; D: TRBD2; CDR3: CASSVVQSGGNAYNEQFF; DNA: TGTGCCAGCAGTGTCGTGCAGAGCGGGGGGAACGCCTACAATGAGCAGTTCTTC
V: TRBV6-1; J: TRBJ2-2; size: NA; D: NA; CDR3: CASSEDRNTGELFF; DNA: TGTGCCAGCAGTGAGGACAGGAACACCGGGGAGCTGTTTTTT
V: TRBV28; J: TRBJ2-7; size: NA; D: TRBD1; CDR3: CASSPTTGGGFSQYF; DNA: TGTGCCAGCAGTCCCACGACAGGGGGGGGTTTCTCGCAGTACTTC
V: TRBV18; J: TRBJ2-1; size: NA; D: TRBD2; CDR3: CASSPAGVSYNEQFF; DNA: TGTGCCAGCTCACCGGCGGGAGTTTCCTACAATGAGCAGTTCTTC
V: TRBV28; J: TRBJ2-7; size: NA; D: TRBD2; CDR3: CASSFPREGREQYF; DNA: TGTGCCAGCAGTTTCCCCAGGGAGGGTCGCGAGCAGTACTTC
V: TRBV20-1; J: TRBJ2-7; size: NA; D: NA; CDR3: CSASRDEQYF; DNA: TGCAGTGCCTCCCGGGACGAGCAGTACTTC
V: TRBV5-6; J: TRBJ2-7; size: NA; D: NA; CDR3: CASSLGPSSYEQYF; DNA: TGTGCCAGCAGCTTGGGGCCGAGCTCCTACGAGCAGTACTTC
V: TRBV2; J: TRBJ1-5; size: NA; D: NA; CDR3: CASRRTDSPNQPQHF; DNA: TGTGCCAGCAGAAGGACTGACAGCCCAAATCAGCCCCAGCATTTT
V: TRBV4-2; J: TRBJ1-6; size: once; D: NA; CDR3: CASSQGVPEDSPLHF; DNA: TGTGCCAGCAGCCAAGGAGTACCCGAAGATTCACCCCTCCACTTT
V: TRBV6-6; J: TRBJ1-2; size: NA; D: TRBD1; CDR3: CASSKLGGSGYGYTF; DNA: TGTGCCAGCAGCAAGCTAGGGGGCTCGGGGTATGGCTACACCTTC
V: TRBV6-5; J: TRBJ2-7; size: NA; D: NA; CDR3: CASTLGGGSYEQYF; DNA: TGTGCCAGCACTCTGGGGGGCGGGTCCTACGAGCAGTACTTC
V: TRBV11-3; J: TRBJ2-1; size: NA; D: NA; CDR3: CASSASGGYNEQFF; DNA: TGTGCCAGCAGCGCGAGCGGTGGTTACAATGAGCAGTTCTTC
V: TRBV28; J: TRBJ2-7; size: NA; D: TRBD1; CDR3: CASTAGQGFYEQYF; DNA: TGTGCCAGCACCGCCGGACAGGGATTTTACGAGCAGTACTTC
V: TRBV6-4; J: TRBJ2-6; size: NA; D: TRBD1; CDR3: CASSESRTGTGANVLTF; DNA: TGTGCCAGCAGTGAATCCCGGACAGGGACTGGGGCCAACGTCCTGACTTTC
V: TRBV6-1; J: TRBJ1-5; size: NA; D: TRBD1; CDR3: CASSEGDRVNQPQHF; DNA: TGTGCCAGCAGTGAAGGGGACAGGGTAAATCAGCCCCAGCATTTT
V: TRBV9; J: TRBJ2-1; size: NA; D: TRBD2; CDR3: CASSGRSFLAGEGNEQFF; DNA: TGTGCCAGCAGCGGACGTTCCTTTCTAGCGGGAGAGGGGAATGAGCAGTTCTTC
V: TRBV3-1/TRBV3-2; J: TRBJ2-5; size: NA; D: NA; CDR3: CASSRGETQYF; DNA: TGTGCCAGCAGCCGTGGGGAGACCCAGTACTTC
V: TRBV9; J: TRBJ1-4; size: NA; D: NA; CDR3: CASSRGGRNEKLFF; DNA: TGTGCCAGCAGCAGAGGGGGACGTAATGAAAAACTGTTTTTT
V: TRBV18; J: TRBJ2-5; size: NA; D: NA; CDR3: CASSPMMTFGGETQYF; DNA: TGTGCCAGCTCACCGATGATGACTTTCGGAGGAGAGACCCAGTACTTC
V: TRBV19; J: TRBJ2-1; size: NA; D: TRBD2; CDR3: CASSMGLAPGDEQFF; DNA: TGTGCCAGTAGTATGGGACTAGCCCCAGGGGATGAGCAGTTCTTC
V: TRBV2; J: TRBJ1-3; size: NA; D: NA; CDR3: CATRAPAGNTIYF; DNA: TGTGCCACCAGGGCCCCCGCTGGAAACACCATATATTTT